This entry is about one T cell receptor beta chain. Since all of the isolated RNA was reverse transcribed, expressed TCRB transcripts were what got sequenced. Libraries were prepared by immunoSEQ multiplex PCR; TCRdb keeps only in-frame clonotypes and omits some of them. This sample has a few hundred thousand clones, with 25% to 35% found just once. The source of the sample is a study of beta chain features in type 1 diabetes. This CDR3 has 16 residues. The V gene's germline CDR1 is SGHAT and CDR2 FQNNGV. V lost 4 bases and J lost 3, with 16 bases in between. Input material: naive CD4+ T cells from blood. This receptor was identified in a young man in good health. The chain has TRBV11-2 and TRBJ2-1; D is possibly TRBD2 (7 bases). CDR3: CASSSAGARSYNEQFF. Here the CDR3 DNA reads TGTGCCAGCAGCTCCGCGGGGGCCCGGAGCTACAATGAGCAGTTCTTC. Full variable domain (missing parts from reference TRBV11-2 and TRBJ2-1): EAGVAQSPRYKIIEKRQSVAFWCNPISGHATLYWYQQILGQGPKLLIQFQNNGVVDDSQLPKDRFSAERLKGVDSTLKIQPAKLEDSAVYLCASSSAGARSYNEQFFGPGTRLTVL.